This TCR beta chain is drawn from a study of CD8 T cells in ankylosing spondylitis. Whole-study findings and limits: The study identified a TCR beta motif of eight highly homologous variants that appeared characteristic of ankylosing spondylitis blood. Some motif variants were previously reported in reactive arthritis synovial fluid and blood. Clones linked to disease were reported to show significant enrichment in matched ankylosing spondylitis synovial fluid.

In TCRdb, the 5' RACE reads were re-called with MiXCR into one record per CDR3 protein. This table holds tens of thousands of distinct CDR3 sequences, less than 8.5% found once. CDR1 is MNHNS, CDR2 SASEGT, per germline. Between the trimmed V and J ends, which lost 6 bases and 0 bases, there was a span of 14 bases. The CDR3 runs to 15 residues. The sample holds many counts of this clonotype. Its specificity is not known. J is TRBJ1-1 and V is TRBV6-1; D ambiguous. Sequenced material: blood, either unsorted or a sorted T cell fraction (not recorded which). This TCR derives from a female donor with ankylosing spondylitis or in good health (not recorded which). The CDR3 DNA reads as TGTGCCAGCAGGCGGGATCCCCTAATGAACACTGAAGCTTTCTTT. It yields the protein CASRRDPLMNTEAFF.